This T cell receptor (beta chain) stems from a study of blood T cells in healthy people across ages. As to this clonotype: Its cognate antigen is unknown.

The sample, 7.5 to 10 milliliters of peripheral blood, was drawn from each donor. Every sample gave at least 5 micrograms of total RNA when it was extracted. Through a sample-barcoded 5' primer and a J-beta primer mix, a second PCR was run for 7 to 11 cycles. TCRdb itself ran the 5' RACE reads through MiXCR, one entry per CDR3 protein. This sample carries approximately 1.5 million distinct CDR3 sequences, approximately 32% of them seen once, and the ten largest clones take roughly 10%. Findings and caveats of the study: It was found that TCR beta diversity correlated strongly with the percentage of naive T cells.

The TCR comes from a woman in her twenties or thirties in good health. What was sequenced was blood.

The CDR3 region is CASSKLAGGPDEQYF. CDR3 nucleotide sequence: TGTGCCAGCAGCAAACTAGCGGGAGGGCCTGACGAGCAGTACTTC. The chain has TRBV6-6 and TRBJ2-7; 13 positions match TRBD2. Per the germline V gene, CDR1 is MNHNY and CDR2 is SVGAGI (reference sequence). The CDR3 length is 15 residues. The V and J ends lost 6 bases and 5 bases, in that order; junction bases with no gene match: 7.